A selection of T cell receptor beta chains follows, all from one sample in a study of shared clonotypes between healthy human individuals. The protocol was immunoSEQ multiplex PCR, while the TCRdb copy is restricted to in-frame clones and leaves out a portion. Of fewer than 700,000 clones detected, 85% to 95% appear once; the ten largest clones hold over 0.1%. Sequenced material: naive CD8+ T cells sorted from blood. All receptors derive from a woman in her twenties or thirties in good health. Both conserved end residues are trimmed from each CDR3. The D gene is left open where the match is weak.

TRBV6-5	.	TRBJ1-1	ASSQTPGNTEAF
TRBV10-2	.	TRBJ2-2	ASGENTGELF
TRBV7-8	.	TRBJ2-7	ASSLVRERTSYEQY
TRBV7-9	.	TRBJ2-7	ASRGLDEQY
TRBV21-1	.	TRBJ2-2	ASTHTNTNTGELF
TRBV7-9	TRBD2	TRBJ2-7	ASSLASGRSYEQY
TRBV11-1	.	TRBJ1-1	ASSLWGGRTEAF
TRBV19	.	TRBJ2-1	ASSNEGLSSYNEQF
TRBV5-5	.	TRBJ2-7	ASSLVQGLGYEQY
TRBV5-1	.	TRBJ2-3	ASSAARSLGDTQY
TRBV6-4	TRBD1	TRBJ2-1	ASSRDRVYDEQF
TRBV14	TRBD2	TRBJ2-3	ASRFSRGIYTDTQY
TRBV4-2	.	TRBJ2-7	ASSQDPSENYEQY
TRBV5-1	.	TRBJ1-3	ASSETGGLSGNTIY
TRBV5-6	TRBD2	TRBJ2-7	ASSLEPSGFSYEQY
TRBV28	.	.	ASSLRSNYEQY
TRBV13	.	TRBJ1-1	ASSPTTEMNTEAF
TRBV7-7	TRBD2	TRBJ2-7	ASSRGSSYEQY
TRBV5-4	.	TRBJ2-7	ASSAPGSDSYEQY
TRBV6-6	.	TRBJ1-5	ASSHIGAQH
TRBV4-1	.	TRBJ1-5	ASSQEVSPPPQH
TRBV14	.	TRBJ2-7	ASSHGDSTYEQY
TRBV4-2	TRBD2	TRBJ2-3	ASSQVAGGGADTQY
TRBV27	TRBD2	TRBJ2-1	ASSLIAGPDNEQF
TRBV23-1	.	TRBJ1-5	ASSGWGPQH
TRBV14	.	TRBJ1-1	ASSPLDSMNTEAF
TRBV7-8	.	TRBJ1-2	ASSLPPTGGEA
TRBV7-9	.	TRBJ2-5	ASSQETQY
TRBV5-1	.	TRBJ2-1	ASSPLEGGHRNEQF
TRBV6-5	.	.	ASSYGLGSTYEQY
TRBV27	TRBD1	TRBJ2-1	ASSFETGGTNEQF
TRBV28	TRBD1	TRBJ2-7	ASSPGQGGKYEQY
TRBV5-1	TRBD2	TRBJ2-7	ASSPNGGLRERLREQY
TRBV15	.	TRBJ2-2	ATSREDGELF
TRBV28	.	TRBJ1-1	ASSSDGREAF
TRBV11-3	.	TRBJ1-2	ASSLAGIGVNGGDGYT
TRBV5-6	TRBD1	TRBJ1-1	ASSLAGRGRLAEAF
TRBV27	.	TRBJ2-1	ASSGVSSYNEQF
TRBV27	.	TRBJ1-2	ASTQAGGGYGYT
TRBV10-1	TRBD1	TRBJ2-7	ASSEGTAYEQY
TRBV28	TRBD1	TRBJ1-1	ASTETGPNTEAF
TRBV2	.	TRBJ2-1	ASSLRWDEQF
TRBV28	.	TRBJ1-1	ASSLDRGGTEAF
TRBV6-5	TRBD2	TRBJ2-5	ASSFLSGREGETQY
TRBV9	.	TRBJ2-2	ASRRSTGELF
TRBV5-1	TRBD2	TRBJ2-2	ASSLRGTSAGVGGELF
TRBV7-9	.	TRBJ1-1	ASSLGRTEAF